This T cell receptor beta chain was profiled in a study of shared clonotypes between healthy human individuals. The study, taken as a whole, reports: Sharing across four donors was highest in naive CD4 (roughly 5%) and lowest in memory CD8 (roughly 0.4%).

As for this clone: The target antigen is unknown.

Sequencing was performed with immunoSEQ multiplex PCR; in TCRdb, only in-frame clones are kept and a portion is missing. The sample consists of hundreds of thousands of clones, about 96% of them appearing once. CD45RO-negative, CCR7-selected cells formed the naive CD8 fraction, which excluded terminally differentiated effector memory CD45RA+ cells. Donors comprised only Caucasian adults living in Nashville, Tennessee. The origin of this receptor is a woman in her twenties or thirties in good health. What was sequenced was naive CD8+ T cells sorted from blood.

The CDR3 reads CASSVDWAGGEKLFF. The CDR3 nucleotides read TGTGCCAGCAGTGTTGATTGGGCAGGGGGGGAAAAACTGTTTTTT. V usage is TRBV25-1 and J usage is TRBJ1-4, with TRBD1 matching 7 bases. Germline V gene data show CDR1 as MGHDK and CDR2 as SYGVNS. Unmatched junction bases numbered 10, after V lost 4 bases and J lost 8 bases. This CDR3 comprises 15 residues.